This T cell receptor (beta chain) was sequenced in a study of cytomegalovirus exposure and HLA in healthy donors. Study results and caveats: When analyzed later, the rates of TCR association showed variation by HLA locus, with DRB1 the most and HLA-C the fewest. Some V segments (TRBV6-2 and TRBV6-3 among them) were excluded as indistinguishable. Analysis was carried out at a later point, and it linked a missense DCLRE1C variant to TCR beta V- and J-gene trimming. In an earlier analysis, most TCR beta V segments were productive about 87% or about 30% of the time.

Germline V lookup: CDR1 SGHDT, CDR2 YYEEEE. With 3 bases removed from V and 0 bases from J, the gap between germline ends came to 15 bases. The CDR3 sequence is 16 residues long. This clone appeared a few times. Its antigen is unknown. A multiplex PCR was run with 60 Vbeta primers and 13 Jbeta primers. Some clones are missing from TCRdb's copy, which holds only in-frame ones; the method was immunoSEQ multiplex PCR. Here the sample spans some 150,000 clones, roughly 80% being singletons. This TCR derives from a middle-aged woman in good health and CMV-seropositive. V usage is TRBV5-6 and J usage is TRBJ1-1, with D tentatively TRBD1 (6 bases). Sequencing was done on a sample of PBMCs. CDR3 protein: CASSSERTDMNTEAFF. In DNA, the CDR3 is TGTGCCAGCAGCTCGGAGCGGACAGATATGAACACTGAAGCTTTCTTT.